This is a list of T cell receptor beta chains from one sample in a study of cytomegalovirus exposure and HLA in healthy donors. Produced via immunoSEQ multiplex PCR; TCRdb's table is partial and in-frame only. The sample includes approximately 140,000 clones, around 83% of them seen just once. Sequenced sample: PBMCs. The receptors stem from a girl aged 2-10 years in good health and CMV-seronegative. CDR3s include the opening cysteine and the closing phenylalanine or tryptophan. A D gene is named only where the DNA matches it firmly. The size field is filled for only some rows; it gives once, few, many or a size class.

V gene: TRBV7-2; J gene: TRBJ2-1; clone size: -; D gene: TRBD2; CDR3 protein: CASSLVGGGASEQFF; CDR3 DNA: TGTGCCAGCAGCTTAGTCGGCGGGGGGGCCAGTGAGCAGTTCTTC
V gene: TRBV7-9; J gene: TRBJ1-4; clone size: once; D gene: -; CDR3 protein: CASSLSRYGQYNEKLFF; CDR3 DNA: TGTGCCAGCAGCTTATCGCGGTATGGACAGTATAATGAAAAACTGTTTTTT
V gene: TRBV20-1; J gene: TRBJ1-2; clone size: -; D gene: -; CDR3 protein: CSAAGFGGYTF; CDR3 DNA: TGCAGTGCTGCAGGGTTCGGTGGCTACACCTTC
V gene: TRBV6-5; J gene: TRBJ2-1; clone size: -; D gene: TRBD1; CDR3 protein: CASRTDRGLYNEQFF; CDR3 DNA: TGTGCCAGCAGAACCGACAGGGGGCTCTACAATGAGCAGTTCTTC
V gene: TRBV4-2; J gene: TRBJ2-3; clone size: -; D gene: -; CDR3 protein: CASSQDSGNWRDTQYF; CDR3 DNA: TGTGCCAGCAGCCAAGATTCAGGGAACTGGAGAGATACGCAGTATTTT
V gene: TRBV7-6; J gene: TRBJ1-3; clone size: -; D gene: TRBD1; CDR3 protein: CASSSTGSEAGNTIYF; CDR3 DNA: TGTGCCAGCAGCTCGACAGGGTCTGAAGCTGGAAACACCATATATTTT
V gene: TRBV27; J gene: TRBJ1-1; clone size: -; D gene: TRBD1; CDR3 protein: CASSLGQGNTEAFF; CDR3 DNA: TGTGCCAGCAGCCTAGGACAGGGGAACACTGAAGCTTTCTTT
V gene: TRBV4-1; J gene: TRBJ1-3; clone size: -; D gene: -; CDR3 protein: CASSRALLVNTIYF; CDR3 DNA: TGCGCCAGCAGCCGGGCTTTACTGGTAAACACCATATATTTT
V gene: TRBV28; J gene: TRBJ2-3; clone size: -; D gene: TRBD1; CDR3 protein: CASRAGTGVSFTDTQYF; CDR3 DNA: TGTGCCAGCAGGGCCGGGACAGGGGTATCATTCACAGATACGCAGTATTTT
V gene: TRBV15; J gene: TRBJ2-7; clone size: -; D gene: TRBD2; CDR3 protein: CATSTRGGLGDYEQYF; CDR3 DNA: TGTGCCACCAGCACACGAGGAGGACTAGGAGACTACGAGCAGTACTTC
V gene: TRBV28; J gene: TRBJ1-2; clone size: -; D gene: -; CDR3 protein: CASSPGGGYTF; CDR3 DNA: TGTGCCAGCTCTCCTGGGGGGGGCTACACCTTC
V gene: TRBV18; J gene: TRBJ1-5; clone size: -; D gene: TRBD1; CDR3 protein: CASSEGTGVEQPQHF; CDR3 DNA: TGTGCCAGCTCAGAAGGGACAGGGGTTGAGCAGCCCCAGCATTTT
V gene: TRBV15; J gene: TRBJ2-1; clone size: -; D gene: TRBD2; CDR3 protein: CATSRTLAGVLNEQFF; CDR3 DNA: TGTGCCACCAGCAGGACACTAGCGGGAGTTCTCAATGAGCAGTTCTTC
V gene: TRBV28; J gene: TRBJ2-1; clone size: -; D gene: TRBD2; CDR3 protein: CASSFAGGFPYNEQFF; CDR3 DNA: TGTGCCAGCAGTTTCGCGGGAGGGTTCCCCTACAATGAGCAGTTCTTC
V gene: TRBV6-5; J gene: TRBJ2-7; clone size: -; D gene: TRBD1; CDR3 protein: CASSPGTVYEQYF; CDR3 DNA: TGTGCCAGCAGCCCCGGGACAGTCTACGAGCAGTACTTC
V gene: TRBV27; J gene: TRBJ2-6; clone size: -; D gene: -; CDR3 protein: CASSFGGRISGANVLTF; CDR3 DNA: TGTGCCAGCAGTTTCGGGGGAAGGATCTCTGGGGCCAACGTCCTGACTTTC
V gene: TRBV7-8; J gene: TRBJ2-2; clone size: -; D gene: TRBD1; CDR3 protein: CASSLIGDRFGSSGELFF; CDR3 DNA: TGTGCCAGCAGCCTTATAGGGGACAGGTTCGGGTCCTCCGGGGAGCTGTTTTTT